This T cell receptor (beta chain) was identified in a study of blood T cell repertoires in COVID-19. This clone occurred once. The CDR3 contains 17 residues. The germline CDR1 and CDR2 sequences are MNHNS and SASEGT. The ends lost 0 bases at V and 7 bases at J; junction bases unmatched: 12. Original handling: How many nucleated cells were present was estimated from reference gene primer amplification. Produced via immunoSEQ multiplex PCR; TCRdb's table is partial and in-frame only. V and J calls and clone size follow that table, whereas D and trimming were derived from the DNA. The sample records fewer than 200,000 clones, roughly nine tenths being singletons.

This TCR derives from a man aged 18 to 35 who had recovered from COVID-19. Sequencing input: peripheral blood. The genes are TRBV6-1 and TRBJ2-1, with 7 bases matching TRBD1. The CDR3 spells CASSEALLGQYQNEQFF. The DNA for the CDR3 is TGTGCCAGCAGTGAAGCGCTTCTGGGACAGTATCAGAATGAGCAGTTCTTC.